This TCR beta chain was sequenced for a study of PD-L1 blockade in urothelial cancer. Study-level information: The study recovered a median of roughly 150,000 T cells per blood sample. Whole-study results and caveats: Improved survival was predicted by pretreatment blood TCR clonality below the median.

The count of this clone is one. What it binds is unknown. Sample time point: peripheral blood 6 weeks after treatment start. CDR3 size: 15 residues. Germline V gene data show CDR1 as SGHAT and CDR2 as FQDESV (reference sequence). The V gene lost 5 bases and the J gene lost 2 bases, with 14 bases spanning the gap. The protocol was immunoSEQ multiplex PCR, while the TCRdb copy is restricted to in-frame clones and leaves out a portion. The sample consists of around 110,000 clones, around 89% of them appearing once. Sample: PBMCs, taken around atezolizumab (anti-PD-L1) treatment. The sequence was collected from a man in his sixties with urothelial cancer. V gene TRBV11-1 combines with J gene TRBJ2-3; tentatively, D is TRBD2 (5 bases). The CDR3 DNA reads TGTGCCAGCAGCCCATCGGGAATCTACACAGATACGCAGTATTTT. Its protein is CASSPSGIYTDTQYF.